This T cell receptor beta chain was retrieved from a study of blood T cell repertoires in COVID-19. Background on the study: The origin of the acute and convalescent COVID-19 samples was the United States, Italy and Spain. T cells, B-cell-depleted T cells, or PBMCs provided the cDNA or gDNA that served as material.

Original handling: Nucleated cell counts were estimated from reference gene primer amplification. Method: immunoSEQ multiplex PCR; TCRdb's copy keeps in-frame clones and lacks some. For V, J and clone size, that table is used; D and trimming come from the DNA. The top ten hold roughly a tenth of the sample, which has around 150,000 clones, roughly 88% seen once. The length of the CDR3 is 16 residues. Germline V gives CDR1 MDHEN, CDR2 SYDVKM. Between the trimmed V and J ends, which lost 7 bases and 0 bases, there was a span of 16 bases. This clonotype was sampled from a man in his sixties with active or convalescent COVID-19. The sample was peripheral blood. This chain links TRBV28 with TRBJ2-1; maybe TRBD2 (7 bases). The CDR3 DNA is TGTGCCAGCATCCAAGGGGGGGAGAGCTCCTACAATGAGCAGTTCTTC. The encoded protein is CASIQGGESSYNEQFF.